This T cell receptor beta chain was sequenced in a study of neurological immune-mediated disorders. CDR1 is SGHTA and CDR2 is FQGNSA in the germline V gene. This CDR3 region has 15 residues. V trimming: 2 bases; J trimming: 0 bases; junction bases outside the gene matches: 2. Time point defined: technical triplicate 3. This clonotype occurred many times. TCRdb recomputed calls from the 5' RACE reads with MiXCR, one row per CDR3 protein. There are under 45,000 distinct CDR3 sequences in the sample; 20% to 25% occur only once, and 4% to 5.5% lies in the top ten. This clonotype was obtained from a man in his 60s with HTLV-1-associated myelopathy (HAM/TSP). The sample comprised PBMCs. This chain joins TRBV7-2 and TRBJ2-7; TRBD2 aligns across 9 bases. CDR3 bases: TGTGCCAGCAGCTTAACTAGCGGGCCCTCCTACGAGCAGTACTTC. Amino acid sequence: CASSLTSGPSYEQYF.